A single sample is the source of the 7 T cell receptor beta chains below, sequenced in a study of T cell changes during pregnancy in multiple sclerosis. Only in-frame clones appear in the TCRdb table, and some are missing; sequencing was by immunoSEQ multiplex PCR. The sample includes about 84,000 clones, 94% of them seen just once. Specimen: peripheral blood, collected in the second trimester of pregnancy. These receptor sequences come from a female donor in good health, enrolled as a control in a pregnancy study.

This chain joins TRBV27 and TRBJ2-1; TRBD2 agrees at 13 bases. This CDR3 contains 15 residues. CDR1 is MNHEY and CDR2 is SMNVEV in the germline V gene (reference sequence). V was clipped by 5 bases and J by 6 bases; unmatched bases: 4. The CDR3 reads CASSPRTSGSNEQFF. The CDR3, as DNA: TGTGCCAGCAGTCCGAGGACTAGCGGGAGCAATGAGCAGTTCTTC.

The chain employs TRBV2 and TRBJ1-5, with TRBD1 as a possible D gene (6 bases). Trimming took off 5 bases at V and 3 bases at J, with 8 bases between the two ends. This CDR3 has 13 amino acids. CDR1 and CDR2 (germline): SNHLY, FYNNEI. In DNA, the CDR3 is TGTGCCAGCAGTCGGACAGTCAATCAGCCCCAGCATTTT. It specifies CASSRTVNQPQHF. Full variable domain (outside the CDR3, taken from reference TRBV2 and TRBJ1-5): EPEVTQTPSHQVTQMGQEVILRCVPISNHLYFYWYRQILGQKVEFLVSFYNNEISEKSEIFDDQFSVERPDGSNFTLKIRSTKLEDSAMYFCASSRTVNQPQHFGDGTRLSIL.

This rearrangement joins TRBV27 to TRBJ2-7; D gene unclear. Germline CDR1 is MNHEY and CDR2 is SMNVEV (reference sequence). The CDR3 runs to 14 residues. Trimming shortened V by 2 bases and J by 0 bases, and 8 bases separated the two germline ends. The CDR3 protein is CASSLERSSYEQYF. For the CDR3, the DNA is TGTGCCAGCAGTTTAGAGAGGTCCTCCTACGAGCAGTACTTC.

The chain joins TRBV28 to TRBJ2-4; D call uncertain. V was cut by 3 bases and J by 0 bases, with 9 bases left in between. Germline assignment: CDR1 MDHEN and CDR2 SYDVKM. The length of the CDR3 is 15 residues. CDR3 in amino acids: CASSFRSLAKNIQYF. The CDR3 region has the DNA TGTGCCAGCAGTTTCAGAAGTTTAGCCAAAAACATTCAGTACTTC.

This rearrangement joins TRBV27 to TRBJ2-6; TRBD2 matches 7 bases. V lost 8 bases and J lost 2; bases outside the gene matches: 6. The germline V gene has CDR1 MNHEY and CDR2 SMNVEV (reference sequence). This CDR3 region has 15 residues. CDR3 DNA sequence: TGTGCCAGCGGGGGGGGGTTTCCTGGGGCCAACGTCCTGACTTTC. Its protein is CASGGGFPGANVLTF. The full variable domain, completed using reference TRBV27 and TRBJ2-6, is EAQVTQNPRYLITVTGKKLTVTCSQNMNHEYMSWYRQDPGLGLRQIYYSMNVEVTDKGDVPEGYKVSRKEKRNFPLILESPSPNQTSLYFCASGGGFPGANVLTFGAGSRLTVL.

The sample holds a few counts of this clone. The gene calls are TRBV4-2 and TRBJ2-7; possibly TRBD2 for D (5 bases). The V end lost 0 bases, the J end lost 2 bases, and 11 bases lay between the germline ends. CDR1 LGHNA and CDR2 YNFKEQ come from the germline V gene. The CDR3 has 15 amino acids. CDR3 nucleotide sequence: TGTGCCAGCAGCCAAGAAGCGGCTAGCCCCTACGAGCAGTACTTC. As protein: CASSQEAASPYEQYF.

The CDR3 sequence is CASSPTGQRGLADTQYF. The CDR3 DNA sequence: TGCGCCAGCAGCCCCACAGGCCAAAGGGGGCTCGCAGATACGCAGTATTTT. V usage is TRBV4-1 and J usage is TRBJ2-3, with 7 bases matching TRBD1. CDR3 length: 17 amino acids. The ends lost 4 bases at V and 4 bases at J; junction bases unmatched: 14. CDR1 and CDR2 from the germline V gene are MGHRA and YSYEKL.